What follows is one T cell receptor (beta chain) and its context. Its antigen is unknown. This may stem from a read error, because a much larger clone lies one nucleotide away. The sample belongs to a study of T cells in Graves' hyperthyroidism and ophthalmopathy. Regions amplified from RNA transcripts were the TCR beta CDR3 regions. The TCR CDR3 first-round RT-PCR relied on the HTBI primer set. TCRdb redid the calling of the multiplex PCR reads with MiXCR, one entry per CDR3 protein. The table shows roughly 840,000 distinct CDR3 sequences, with 38% occurring only once. CDR1 and CDR2 (germline): SGDLS, YYNGEE. V shed 5 bases, J shed 4 bases, and the junction held 5 bases outside the gene matches. The CDR3 is 13 residues long. Study conclusions and caveats: Stable hyperthyroidism and ophthalmopathy were separated using 13 V-J signatures. For ophthalmopathy, model prediction preceded onset by a median about 6 months.

The V gene is TRBV9, the J gene TRBJ1-2; 7 bases agree with TRBD1. This clonotype was sampled from a man between 18 and 29 years old with Graves' hyperthyroidism. Specimen: blood. CDR3: CASSGGQRYGYTF. CDR3 bases: TGTGCCAGCAGTGGGGGACAGCGCTATGGCTACACCTTC.